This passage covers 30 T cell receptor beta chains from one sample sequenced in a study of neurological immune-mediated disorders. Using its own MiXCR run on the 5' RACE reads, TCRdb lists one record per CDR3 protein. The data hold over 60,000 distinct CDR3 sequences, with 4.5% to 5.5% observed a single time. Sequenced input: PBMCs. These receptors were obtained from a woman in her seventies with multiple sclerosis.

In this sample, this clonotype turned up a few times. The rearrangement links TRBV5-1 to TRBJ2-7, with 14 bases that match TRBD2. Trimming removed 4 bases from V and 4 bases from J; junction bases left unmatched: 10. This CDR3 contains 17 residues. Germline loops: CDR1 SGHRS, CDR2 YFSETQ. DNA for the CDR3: TGCGCCAGCAGCGACGGACTAGCGGGAGGCCGACTATACGAGCAGTACTTC. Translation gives CASSDGLAGGRLYEQYF.

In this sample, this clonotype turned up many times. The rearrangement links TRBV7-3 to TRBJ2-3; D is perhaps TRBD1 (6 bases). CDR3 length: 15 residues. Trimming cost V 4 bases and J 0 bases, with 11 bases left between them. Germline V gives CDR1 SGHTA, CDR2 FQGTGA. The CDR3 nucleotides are TGTGCCAGCAGCTCGGACAGATCTAGCACAGATACGCAGTATTTT. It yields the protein CASSSDRSSTDTQYF.

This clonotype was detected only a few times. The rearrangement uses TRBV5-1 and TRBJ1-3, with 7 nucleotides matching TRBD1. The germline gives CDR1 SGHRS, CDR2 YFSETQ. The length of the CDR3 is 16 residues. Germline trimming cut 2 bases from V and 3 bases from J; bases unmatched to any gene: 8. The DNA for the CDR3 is TGCGCCAGCAGCTTAACAACCAGGGACAGTGGAAACACCATATATTTT. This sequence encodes CASSLTTRDSGNTIYF. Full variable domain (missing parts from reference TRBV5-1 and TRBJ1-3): KAGVTQTPRYLIKTRGQQVTLSCSPISGHRSVSWYQQTPGQGLQFLFEYFSETQRNKGNFPGRFSGRQFSNSRSEMNVSTLELGDSALYLCASSLTTRDSGNTIYFGEGSWLTVV.

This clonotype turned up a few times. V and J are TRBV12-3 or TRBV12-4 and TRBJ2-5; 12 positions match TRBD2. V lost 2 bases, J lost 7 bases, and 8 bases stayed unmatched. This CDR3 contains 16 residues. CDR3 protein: CASSLSGLAGAGTQYF. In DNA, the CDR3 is TGTGCCAGCAGTTTATCGGGACTAGCGGGTGCGGGGACCCAGTACTTC.

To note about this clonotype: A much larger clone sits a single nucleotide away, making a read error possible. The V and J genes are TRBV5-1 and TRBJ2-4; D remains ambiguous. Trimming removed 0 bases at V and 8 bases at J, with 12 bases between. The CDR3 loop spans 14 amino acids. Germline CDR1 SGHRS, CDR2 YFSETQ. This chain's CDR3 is CASSLAPTEDIQYF. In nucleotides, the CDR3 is TGCGCCAGCAGCTTGGCCCCAACGGAAGACATTCAGTACTTC.

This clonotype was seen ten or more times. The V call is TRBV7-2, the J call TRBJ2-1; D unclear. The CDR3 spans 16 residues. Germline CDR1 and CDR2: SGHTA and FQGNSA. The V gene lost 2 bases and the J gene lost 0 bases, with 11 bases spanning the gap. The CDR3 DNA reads TGTGCCAGCAGCTTAAAGATGAGCGTCTCCTACAATGAGCAGTTCTTC. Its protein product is CASSLKMSVSYNEQFF.

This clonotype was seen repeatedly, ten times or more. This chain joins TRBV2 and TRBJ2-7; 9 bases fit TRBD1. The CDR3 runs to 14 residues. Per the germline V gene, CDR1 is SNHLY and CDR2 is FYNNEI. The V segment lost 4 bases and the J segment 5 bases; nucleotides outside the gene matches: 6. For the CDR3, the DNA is TGTGCCAGCAGTGTCTGGGACAGGGTAGACGAGCAGTACTTC. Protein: CASSVWDRVDEQYF. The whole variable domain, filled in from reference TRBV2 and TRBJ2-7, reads EPEVTQTPSHQVTQMGQEVILRCVPISNHLYFYWYRQILGQKVEFLVSFYNNEISEKSEIFDDQFSVERPDGSNFTLKIRSTKLEDSAMYFCASSVWDRVDEQYFGPGTRLTVT.

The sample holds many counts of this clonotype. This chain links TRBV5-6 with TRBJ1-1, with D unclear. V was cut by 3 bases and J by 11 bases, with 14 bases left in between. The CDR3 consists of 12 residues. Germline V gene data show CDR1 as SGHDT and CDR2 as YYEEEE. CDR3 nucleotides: TGTGCCAGCAGCTCATCCTCCCCGGGGGCTTTCTTT. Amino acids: CASSSSSPGAFF.

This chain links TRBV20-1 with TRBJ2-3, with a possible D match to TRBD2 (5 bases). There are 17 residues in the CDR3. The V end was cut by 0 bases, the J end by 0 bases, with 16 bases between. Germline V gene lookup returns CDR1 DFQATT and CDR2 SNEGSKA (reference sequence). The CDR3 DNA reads TGCAGTGCTAGAGAGCTCCCGGCGGGCTACAGCACAGATACGCAGTATTTT. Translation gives CSARELPAGYSTDTQYF.

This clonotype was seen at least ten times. The CDR3 region has the DNA TGTGCCAGCAGTTTTGAAGTAGACGAGCAGTTCTTC. As protein: CASSFEVDEQFF. The chain recombines TRBV6-2 or TRBV6-3 with TRBJ2-1; no firm D call. Germline V lookup: CDR1 MNHEY, CDR2 SVGEGT. V lost 4 bases, J lost 10 bases, and 11 bases lay in between. The CDR3 covers 12 residues.

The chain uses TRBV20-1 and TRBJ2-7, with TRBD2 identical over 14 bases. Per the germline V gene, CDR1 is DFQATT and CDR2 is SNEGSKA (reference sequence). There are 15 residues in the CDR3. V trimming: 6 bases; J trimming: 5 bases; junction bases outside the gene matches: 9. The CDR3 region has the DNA TGCAGTGCAATAACCGGGACTAGCGGGAGTAACGAGCAGTACTTC. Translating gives CSAITGTSGSNEQYF.

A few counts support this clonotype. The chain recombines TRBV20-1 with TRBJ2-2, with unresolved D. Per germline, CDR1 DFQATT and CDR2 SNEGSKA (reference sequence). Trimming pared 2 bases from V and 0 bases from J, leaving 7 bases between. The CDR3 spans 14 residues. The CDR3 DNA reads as TGCAGTGCTAGACCGGCGACGAACACCGGGGAGCTGTTTTTT. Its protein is CSARPATNTGELFF.

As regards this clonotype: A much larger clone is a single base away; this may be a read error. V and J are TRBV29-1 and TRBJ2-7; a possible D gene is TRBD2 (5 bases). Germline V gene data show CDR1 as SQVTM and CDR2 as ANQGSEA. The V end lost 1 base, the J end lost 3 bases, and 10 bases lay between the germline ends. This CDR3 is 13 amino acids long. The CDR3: CSVEGDDYYEQYF. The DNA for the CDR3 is TGCAGCGTTGAAGGTGACGACTACTACGAGCAGTACTTC.

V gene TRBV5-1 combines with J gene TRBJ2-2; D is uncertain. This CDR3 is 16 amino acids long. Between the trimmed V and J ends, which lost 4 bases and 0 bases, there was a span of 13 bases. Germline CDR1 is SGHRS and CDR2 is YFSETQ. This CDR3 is CASSPEGSTNTGELFF. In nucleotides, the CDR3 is TGCGCCAGCAGCCCGGAAGGTTCAACGAACACCGGGGAGCTGTTTTTT.

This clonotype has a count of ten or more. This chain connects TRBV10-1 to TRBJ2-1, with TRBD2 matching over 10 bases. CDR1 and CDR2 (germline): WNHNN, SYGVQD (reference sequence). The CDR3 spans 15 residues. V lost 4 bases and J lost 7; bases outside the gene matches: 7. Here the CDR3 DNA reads TGCGCCAGCAGTGGGGCCAGCGGGAGGGGTAATGAGCAGTTCTTC. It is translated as CASSGASGRGNEQFF.

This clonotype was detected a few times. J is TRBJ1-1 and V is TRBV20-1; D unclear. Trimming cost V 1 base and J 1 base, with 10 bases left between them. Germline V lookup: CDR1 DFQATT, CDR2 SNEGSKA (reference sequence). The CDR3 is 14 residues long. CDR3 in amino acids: CSARAPSRNTEAFF. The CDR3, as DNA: TGCAGTGCTAGAGCCCCTTCGAGGAACACTGAAGCTTTCTTT.

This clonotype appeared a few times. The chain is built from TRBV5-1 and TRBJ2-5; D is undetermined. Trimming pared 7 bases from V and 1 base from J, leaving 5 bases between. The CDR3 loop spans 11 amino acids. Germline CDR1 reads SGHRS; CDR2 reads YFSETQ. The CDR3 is CASGPQETQYF. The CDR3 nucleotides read TGCGCCAGCGGCCCCCAAGAGACCCAGTACTTC.

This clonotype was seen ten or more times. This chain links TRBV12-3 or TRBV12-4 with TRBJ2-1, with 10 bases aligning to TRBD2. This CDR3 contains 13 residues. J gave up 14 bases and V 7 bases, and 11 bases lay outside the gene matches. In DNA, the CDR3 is TGTGCCAGCAAGCGGGAGGGCCCTCAAGGGGAGTTCTTC. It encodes CASKREGPQGEFF.

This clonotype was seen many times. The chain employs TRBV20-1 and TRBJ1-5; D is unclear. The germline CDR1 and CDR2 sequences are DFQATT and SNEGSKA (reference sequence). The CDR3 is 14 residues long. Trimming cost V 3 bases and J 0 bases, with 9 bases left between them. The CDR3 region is CSASRIDSNQPQHF. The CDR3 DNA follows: TGCAGTGCTAGTCGGATCGATAGCAATCAGCCCCAGCATTTT.

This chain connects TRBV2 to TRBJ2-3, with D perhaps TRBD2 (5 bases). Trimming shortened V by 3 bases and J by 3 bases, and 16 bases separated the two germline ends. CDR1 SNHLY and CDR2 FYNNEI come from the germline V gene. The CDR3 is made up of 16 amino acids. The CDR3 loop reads CASSEGSSGLTDTQYF. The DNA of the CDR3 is TGTGCCAGCAGTGAGGGGAGTTCGGGCCTAACAGATACGCAGTATTTT.

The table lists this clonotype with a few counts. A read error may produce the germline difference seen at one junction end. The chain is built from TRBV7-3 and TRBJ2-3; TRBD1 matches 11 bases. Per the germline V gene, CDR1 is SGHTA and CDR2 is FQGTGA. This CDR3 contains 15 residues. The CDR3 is CASSLRGQGADTQYF. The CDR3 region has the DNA TGTGCCAGTAGCTTAAGGGGACAGGGGGCAGATACGCAGTATTTT.

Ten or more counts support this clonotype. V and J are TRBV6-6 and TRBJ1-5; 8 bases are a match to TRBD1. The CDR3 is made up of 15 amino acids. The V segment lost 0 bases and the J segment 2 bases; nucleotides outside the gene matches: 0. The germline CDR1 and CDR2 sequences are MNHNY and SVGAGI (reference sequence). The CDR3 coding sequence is TGTGCCAGCAGTTACTCGGGACAGGGCAATCAGCCCCAGCATTTT. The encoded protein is CASSYSGQGNQPQHF.

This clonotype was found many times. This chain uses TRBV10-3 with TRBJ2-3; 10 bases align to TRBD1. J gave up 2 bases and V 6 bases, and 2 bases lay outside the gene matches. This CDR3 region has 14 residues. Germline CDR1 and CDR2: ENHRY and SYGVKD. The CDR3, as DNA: TGTGCCATCAGGGGGACAGGGGCCACAGATACGCAGTATTTT. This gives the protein CAIRGTGATDTQYF.

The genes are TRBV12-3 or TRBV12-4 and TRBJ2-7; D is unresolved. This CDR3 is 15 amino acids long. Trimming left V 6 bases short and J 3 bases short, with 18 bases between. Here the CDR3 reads CASSPDPSGHYEQYF. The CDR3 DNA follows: TGTGCCAGCAGCCCTGACCCTTCCGGCCACTACGAGCAGTACTTC.

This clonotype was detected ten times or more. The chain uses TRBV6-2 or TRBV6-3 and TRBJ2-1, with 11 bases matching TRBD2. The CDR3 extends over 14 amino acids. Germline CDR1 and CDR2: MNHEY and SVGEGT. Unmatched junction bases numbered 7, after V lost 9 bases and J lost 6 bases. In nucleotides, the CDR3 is TGTGCCAGTCGGAAGACTAGCGGGACCAATGAGCAGTTCTTC. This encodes CASRKTSGTNEQFF.

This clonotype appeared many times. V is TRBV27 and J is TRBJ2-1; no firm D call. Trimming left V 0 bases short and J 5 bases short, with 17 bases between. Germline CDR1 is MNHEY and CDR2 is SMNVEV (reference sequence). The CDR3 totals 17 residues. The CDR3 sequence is CASSLSGVVGRHNEQFF. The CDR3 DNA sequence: TGTGCCAGCAGTTTATCGGGCGTTGTCGGTAGGCACAATGAGCAGTTCTTC.

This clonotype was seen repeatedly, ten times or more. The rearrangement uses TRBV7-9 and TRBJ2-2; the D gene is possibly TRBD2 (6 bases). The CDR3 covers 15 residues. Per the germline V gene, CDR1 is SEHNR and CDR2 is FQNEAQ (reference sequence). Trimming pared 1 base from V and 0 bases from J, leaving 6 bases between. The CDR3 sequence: CASSLGLANTGELFF. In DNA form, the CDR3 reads TGTGCCAGCAGCTTAGGACTAGCGAACACCGGGGAGCTGTTTTTT.

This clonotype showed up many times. The CDR3 loop is CSARANPAGDTGELFF. In nucleotides, the CDR3 is TGCAGTGCTAGAGCGAATCCAGCGGGAGATACCGGGGAGCTGTTTTTT. This sequence joins TRBV20-1 and TRBJ2-2; 8 bases fit TRBD2. Per the germline V gene, CDR1 is DFQATT and CDR2 is SNEGSKA (reference sequence). V shed 1 base and J 5 bases; nucleotides not matched to a gene: 9. The CDR3 runs 16 residues.

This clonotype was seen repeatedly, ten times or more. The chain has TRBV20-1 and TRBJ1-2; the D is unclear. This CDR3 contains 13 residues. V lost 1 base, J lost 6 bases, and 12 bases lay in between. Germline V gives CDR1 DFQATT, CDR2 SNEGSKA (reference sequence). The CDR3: CSARVTGYHGYTF. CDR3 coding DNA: TGCAGTGCTAGAGTCACGGGCTATCATGGCTACACCTTC.

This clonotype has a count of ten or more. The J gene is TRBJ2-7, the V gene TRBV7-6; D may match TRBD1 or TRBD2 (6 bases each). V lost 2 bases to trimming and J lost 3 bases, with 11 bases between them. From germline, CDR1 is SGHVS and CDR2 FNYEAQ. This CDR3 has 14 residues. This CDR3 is CASSLQQGGYEQYF. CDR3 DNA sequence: TGTGCCAGCAGCTTACAACAGGGAGGCTACGAGCAGTACTTC.